This TCR beta chain was recovered during a study of CD8 T cells in ankylosing spondylitis. Overall study findings and caveats: Past studies reported some motif variants in reactive arthritis synovial fluid and blood. In ankylosing spondylitis blood, a motif of about 8 highly homologous TCR beta variants appeared characteristic.

About this clonotype: Antigen: not known.

TCRdb ran MiXCR on the 5' RACE reads and lists one entry per CDR3 protein. The sample holds 220,000 or so distinct CDR3 sequences, 8% to 11% seen once. This CDR3 has 15 residues. Germline V CDR1 and CDR2: KGHDR, SFDVKD. J gave up 6 bases and V 3 bases, and 5 bases lay outside the gene matches. The specimen was blood, either unsorted or a sorted T cell fraction (not recorded which). The chain employs TRBV24-1 and TRBJ2-1, with 9 bases matching TRBD1. This TCR came from a male donor with ankylosing spondylitis or in good health (not recorded which). The CDR3 protein is CATSDRDRVGNEQFF. The CDR3 region has the DNA TGTGCCACCAGTGATAGGGACAGGGTGGGCAATGAGCAGTTCTTC.